This entry concerns a single T cell receptor beta chain. This entry is derived from a study of immune cell composition in non-small cell lung cancer. Some clones are missing from TCRdb's copy, which holds only in-frame ones; the method was immunoSEQ multiplex PCR. The sample records 2,500 to 3,500 clones, about 81% being singletons. V lost 4 bases, J lost 2 bases, and 13 bases lay in between. CDR3 length: 14 residues. Looked up from germline, CDR1 is SGHRS and CDR2 is YFSETQ. This sequence was found in a human donor with non-small cell lung cancer. Sequences were obtained from lung tumor tissue. The chain is built from TRBV5-1 and TRBJ2-7, with D perhaps TRBD1 (6 bases). This CDR3 is CASSEQGDPYEQYF. The CDR3 DNA sequence: TGCGCCAGCAGCGAACAGGGAGATCCCTACGAGCAGTACTTC.